This T cell receptor (beta chain) was captured in a study of blood T cell repertoires in COVID-19. Everyone who took part was roughly 18 to 89 years old, and they came from 20 to 25 US areas. Measured with immunoSEQ multiplex PCR; TCRdb has only the in-frame clones, and not every one. The table records about 370,000 clones, more than 80% of them present only once. V was clipped by 3 bases and J by 0 bases; unmatched bases: 5. Germline CDR1 is MDHEN and CDR2 is SYDVKM. CDR3 size: 16 residues. This TCR came from a young man who had recovered from COVID-19. Sequencing was performed on PBMCs or T cells enriched from blood (not recorded which). The chain joins TRBV28 to TRBJ2-3; 8 bases map to TRBD2. CDR3 in DNA: TGTGCCAGCAGTTTTGTTAGCGGGGATAGCACAGATACGCAGTATTTT. Translation gives CASSFVSGDSTDTQYF.